The source of this T cell receptor beta chain is a study of T cells in Graves' hyperthyroidism and ophthalmopathy (dated by TCRdb to the late 2010s). For context, the study as a whole: Peripheral blood samples were taken at the time of initial diagnosis, prior to any treatment. In addition, the study compared T-cell repertoires in thyroid tissue and in blood from roughly 6 Graves' hyperthyroidism patients. An independent validation cohort of fewer than 20 hyperthyroidism patients and more than 15 patients who later progressed to ophthalmopathy tested prospective prediction of ophthalmopathy. The paper describes TCR Vbeta CDR3 sequencing of 120 to 150 peripheral blood samples, made up of roughly 40 ophthalmopathy patients, roughly 80 hyperthyroidism patients and roughly 17 progressor patients. The roughly 100 discovery patients were randomly divided into training and test sets at a 7:3 ratio. To identify TCR V-J signatures that set the groups apart, the researchers used a discovery cohort of 100 patients, made up of around 40 with Graves' ophthalmopathy and about 60 with stable Graves' hyperthyroidism. Once sampling was done, hyperthyroidism patients were given methimazole at a starting dose of 30 mg daily, whereas ophthalmopathy patients were given high-dose intravenous methylprednisolone. The paper's findings and limits, for the study overall: Ophthalmopathy was separated from stable hyperthyroidism by a 13 V-J signature model, with over 85% sensitivity and just over 81% specificity obtained in cross-validation and 80%/75% obtained in testing. Most expanded thyroid clonotypes (frequency above 0.001) were also found in blood, which suggests that blood repertoires may mirror thyroid immune responses. In validation, the model predicted progression to ophthalmopathy a median of 6.5 months before onset, with over 60% sensitivity and roughly 77% specificity. No statistical method was used to fix the sample size in advance, and group allocation was not hidden from the investigators.

Stable Graves' hyperthyroidism was defined as no progression to ophthalmopathy during 18 months of follow-up. Hyperthyroidism patients were newly diagnosed, had a disease duration of under 2 months, and were aged 18 to 65 years. Exclusion was applied to patients with uncontrolled infections, other autoimmune diseases, pregnancy or lactation. Diagnoses were established on the basis of clinical symptoms, serum thyroxine and TRAb, thyroid ultrasound, and orbital computed tomography. PBMCs were isolated from more than 8 ml of fresh peripheral blood by Ficoll-Paque density gradient centrifugation. Total RNA was extracted using Trizol reagent, and RNA quality was assessed on an Agilent 2100 Bioanalyzer. Amplification of TCR beta CDR3 regions was carried out from RNA transcripts. The first round of RT-PCR for the TCR CDR3 was performed with the HTBI primer set and the Qiagen OneStep RT-PCR kit. Libraries were constructed in a second round of multiplex PCR, after which size selection and purification were carried out. Libraries were sequenced paired-end with 100 bp reads on an Illumina HiSeq2000. Turning to the authors' computational methods: SOAPnuke was used to process the raw data, with reads discarded if the reads contained adapters or uncalled bases, had a mean Phred below 15, or lacked an exact constant-primer or identifier match. High-quality paired reads were merged with COPE v1.2.5, and unique nucleotide sequences were defined as clonotypes. Clonotypes were aligned to IMGT TRBV, TRBD and TRBJ reference segments using MiTCR v1.1. Only V-J combinations with frequency above 0.0001, covering 99% to 99.2% of repertoires, were analysed. The TCS score was defined as F50 (clonal expansion) divided by E x V (chaos), with BLOSUM62-based TCRdist calculated between CDR3 peptides within each V-J. Welch's t-statistics and random forest reduced fewer than 600 V-J features to 13, which were used in a naive Bayes classifier (R e1071). TCRdb took the public reads, trimmed them with fastp at Q25, ran MiXCR for clone calling and kept in-frame beta chains. A single entry per CDR3 protein holds the most common genes and DNA from its merged rows. What appears here as the V and J calls and clone size reflects TCRdb's work, not the paper's. A total of 300,000 to 400,000 distinct CDR3 sequences appear in this sample, around 20% of them only once. Over 40% of the sample comes from the top ten.

This clonotype was detected many times. The target of this receptor is not known. One base away there is no much larger clone; base qualities are not given. The germline V gene (reference sequence) provides CDR1 LGHDT and CDR2 YNNKEL. V drops 2 bases and J drops 5 bases, leaving 13 bases in between. The CDR3 runs 15 amino acids, cysteine and phenylalanine included. Just the 45-base CDR3 DNA is kept, in frame starting at base 1. The sequence derives from a woman aged 45 to 65 with Graves' hyperthyroidism. Recombination connected TRBV3-1 to TRBJ2-1, with the D call perhaps TRBD1 or TRBD2, each one matching 7 bases. The specimen sequenced was blood. This receptor carries the CDR3 CASSQPGGGHNEQFF. The DNA is TGTGCCAGCAGCCAACCAGGGGGGGGTCACAATGAGCAGTTCTTC.